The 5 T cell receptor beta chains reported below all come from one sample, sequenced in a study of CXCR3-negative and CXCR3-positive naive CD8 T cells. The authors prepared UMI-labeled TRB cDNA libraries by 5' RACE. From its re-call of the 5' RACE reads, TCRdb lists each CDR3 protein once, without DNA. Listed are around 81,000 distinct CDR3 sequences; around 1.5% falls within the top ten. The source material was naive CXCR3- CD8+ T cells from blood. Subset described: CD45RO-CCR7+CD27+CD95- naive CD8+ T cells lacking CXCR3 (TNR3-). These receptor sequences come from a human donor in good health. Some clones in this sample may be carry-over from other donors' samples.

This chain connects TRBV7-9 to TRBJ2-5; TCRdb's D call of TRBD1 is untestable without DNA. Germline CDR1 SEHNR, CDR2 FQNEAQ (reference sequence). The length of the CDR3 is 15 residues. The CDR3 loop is CASSLVISRAETQYF.

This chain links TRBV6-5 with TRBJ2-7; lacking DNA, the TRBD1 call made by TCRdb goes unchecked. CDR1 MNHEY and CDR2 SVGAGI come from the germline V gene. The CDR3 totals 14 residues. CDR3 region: CASRTPGQGAEQYF.

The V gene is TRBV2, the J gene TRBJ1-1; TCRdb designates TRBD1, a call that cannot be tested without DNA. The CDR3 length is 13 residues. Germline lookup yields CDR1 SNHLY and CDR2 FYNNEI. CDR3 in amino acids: CASSGTGAVEAFF.

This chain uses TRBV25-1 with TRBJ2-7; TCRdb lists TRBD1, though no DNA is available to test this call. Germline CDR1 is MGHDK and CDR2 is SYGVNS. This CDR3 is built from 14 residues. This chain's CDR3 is CASSDRTRGYEQYF.

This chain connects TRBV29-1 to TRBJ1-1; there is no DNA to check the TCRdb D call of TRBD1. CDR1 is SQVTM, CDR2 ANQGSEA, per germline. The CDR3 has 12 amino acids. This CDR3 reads CSGLGVSTEAFF.